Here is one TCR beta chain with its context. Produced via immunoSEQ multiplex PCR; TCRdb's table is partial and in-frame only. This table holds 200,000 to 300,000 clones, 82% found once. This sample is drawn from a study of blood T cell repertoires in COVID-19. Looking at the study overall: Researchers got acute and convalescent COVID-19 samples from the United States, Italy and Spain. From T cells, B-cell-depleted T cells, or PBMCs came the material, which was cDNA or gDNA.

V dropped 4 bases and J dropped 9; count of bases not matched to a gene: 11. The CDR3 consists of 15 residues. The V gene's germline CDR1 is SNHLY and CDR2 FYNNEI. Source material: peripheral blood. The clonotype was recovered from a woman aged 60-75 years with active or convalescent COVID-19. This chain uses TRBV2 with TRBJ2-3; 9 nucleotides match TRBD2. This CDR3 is CASSGVSGGRGTQYF. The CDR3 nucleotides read TGTGCCAGCAGTGGGGTTAGCGGGGGCCGGGGAACGCAGTATTTT.